This TCR beta chain derives from a study of blood T cell repertoires in COVID-19. On the study more broadly: Specimens from acute and convalescent COVID-19 originated in the United States, Italy and Spain. PBMCs, B-cell-depleted T cells, or T cells were the source of the cDNA or gDNA that made up the material.

Trimming removed 4 bases at V and 4 bases at J, with 16 bases between. This CDR3 has 14 residues. Germline V CDR1 and CDR2: GTSNPN, SVGIG (reference sequence). Per the original methods: Estimation of nucleated cell counts was performed using reference gene primer amplification. Clones were sequenced by immunoSEQ multiplex PCR, and TCRdb holds only the in-frame ones, with some missing. That table supplies the V and J calls and clone size; D and trimming were determined from the DNA. The data contain about 440,000 clones, about nine tenths of them singletons. Patients in Seattle were enrolled during active infection, then followed longitudinally.

The TCR comes from a woman in her 50s with COVID-19, enrolled during active disease. The rearrangement links TRBV30 to TRBJ1-2; no clear D gene. The sample consisted of peripheral blood. CDR3 residues: CAWTAPTRSYGYTF. DNA for the CDR3: TGTGCCTGGACCGCCCCCACACGGAGCTATGGCTACACCTTC.